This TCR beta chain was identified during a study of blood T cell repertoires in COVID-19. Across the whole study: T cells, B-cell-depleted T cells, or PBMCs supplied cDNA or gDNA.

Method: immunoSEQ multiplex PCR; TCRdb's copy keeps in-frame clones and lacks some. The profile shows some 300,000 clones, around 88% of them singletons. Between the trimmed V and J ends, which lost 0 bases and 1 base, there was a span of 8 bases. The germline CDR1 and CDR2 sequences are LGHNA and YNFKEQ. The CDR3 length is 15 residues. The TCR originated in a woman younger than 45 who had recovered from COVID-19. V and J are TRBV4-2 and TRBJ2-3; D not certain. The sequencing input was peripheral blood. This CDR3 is CASSQETTGTDTQYF. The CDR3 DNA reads TGTGCCAGCAGCCAAGAAACGACTGGCACAGATACGCAGTATTTT.